This entry features one T cell receptor (beta chain) sequence. Antigen unknown. Some clones are missing from TCRdb's copy, which holds only in-frame ones; the method was immunoSEQ multiplex PCR. The data hold fewer than 110,000 clones, with around 91% observed a single time. V was pared by 4 bases and J by 5 bases, with 15 bases between. The CDR3 is 14 amino acids. Germline V lookup: CDR1 MNHEY, CDR2 SMNVEV (reference sequence). These data originate in a study of T cell responses to AZD1222 COVID-19 vaccine. Study-level findings and limits: Spike-spanning, vaccine-associated CD4 TCRs were dominant at 160-218 and 743-854.

The sequencing here drew on peripheral blood, taken on day 0 of AZD1222 vaccination. The sequence came from an adult in good health. The chain carries TRBV27 and TRBJ2-7; D is tentatively TRBD1 or TRBD2 (6 bases each). The CDR3: CASSSGGRDHEQYF. CDR3 in DNA: TGTGCCAGCAGTTCCGGGGGCAGGGACCACGAGCAGTACTTC.